This T cell receptor beta chain was found in a study of blood T cell repertoires in COVID-19. Study-wide context: Sources were T cells, B-cell-depleted T cells, or PBMCs; the material itself was cDNA or gDNA.

Assay: immunoSEQ multiplex PCR; the TCRdb copy retains only in-frame clones and omits some. The sample lists about 290,000 clones; roughly nine tenths were seen once. Living in about two dozen US areas, the participants were between roughly 18 and 89 years of age. The CDR3 is 18 amino acids. The trim removed 3 bases at V and 9 bases at J, leaving 19 bases unmatched. CDR1 MNHNS and CDR2 SASEGT come from the germline V gene. The sample consisted of PBMCs or T cells enriched from blood (not recorded which). The chain is built from TRBV6-1 and TRBJ2-1; 8 bases map to TRBD2. The clonotype was recovered from a woman aged 40 to 50 who had recovered from COVID-19. Here the CDR3 reads CASSETPPGLEVKGEQFF. The CDR3 region has the DNA TGTGCCAGCAGTGAGACACCGCCGGGACTAGAGGTGAAGGGTGAGCAGTTCTTC.